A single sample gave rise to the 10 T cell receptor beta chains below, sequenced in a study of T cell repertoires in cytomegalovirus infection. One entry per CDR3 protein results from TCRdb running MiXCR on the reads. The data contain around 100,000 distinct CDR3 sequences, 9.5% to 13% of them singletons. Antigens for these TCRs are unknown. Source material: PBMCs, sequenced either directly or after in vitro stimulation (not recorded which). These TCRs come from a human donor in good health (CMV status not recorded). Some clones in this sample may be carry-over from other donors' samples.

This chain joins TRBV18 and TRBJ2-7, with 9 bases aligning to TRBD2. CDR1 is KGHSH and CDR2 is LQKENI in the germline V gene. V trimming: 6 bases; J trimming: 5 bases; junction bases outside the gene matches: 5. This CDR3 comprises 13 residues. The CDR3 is CASSAGGVDEQYV. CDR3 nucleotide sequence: TGTGCCAGCTCGGCGGGAGGGGTCGACGAGCAGTACGTC.

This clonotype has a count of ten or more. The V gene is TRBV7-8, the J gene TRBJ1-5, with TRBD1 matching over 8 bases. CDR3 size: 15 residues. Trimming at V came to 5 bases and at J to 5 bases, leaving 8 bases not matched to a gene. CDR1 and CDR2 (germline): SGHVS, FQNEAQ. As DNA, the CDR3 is TGTGCCAGCAGCCCGATAACAGGGGGACATCAGCCCCAGCATTTT. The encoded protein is CASSPITGGHQPQHF.

This chain's CDR3 is CASSLEASGREYEQYF. In nucleotides, the CDR3 is TGTGCCAGCAGCTTAGAGGCTAGCGGGAGGGAGTACGAGCAGTACTTC. V is TRBV7-2 and J is TRBJ2-7; 12 bases agree with TRBD2. Germline V lookup: CDR1 SGHTA, CDR2 FQGNSA. The J segment lost 4 bases and the V segment lost 1 base, leaving 5 bases of the junction unmatched. This CDR3 has 16 amino acids.

The chain's CDR3 is CASSWTSGRLGEQFF. CDR3 DNA sequence: TGCGCCAGCAGCTGGACTAGCGGGAGGCTGGGTGAGCAGTTCTTC. V and J are TRBV5-1 and TRBJ2-1; 14 bases are shared with TRBD2. Germline V gene lookup returns CDR1 SGHRS and CDR2 YFSETQ. With V trimmed by 3 bases and J by 9 bases, 5 bases remained unmatched. The CDR3 covers 15 residues.

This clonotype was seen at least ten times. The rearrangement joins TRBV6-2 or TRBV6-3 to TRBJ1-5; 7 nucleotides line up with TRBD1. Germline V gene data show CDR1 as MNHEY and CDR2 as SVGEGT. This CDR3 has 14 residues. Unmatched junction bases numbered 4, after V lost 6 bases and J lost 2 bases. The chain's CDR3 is CASRRGTGNQPQHF. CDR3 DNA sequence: TGTGCCAGCAGACGTGGGACAGGCAATCAGCCCCAGCATTTT.

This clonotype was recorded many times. CDR3 region: CAISAGGDNTEAFF. Written as DNA, the CDR3 is TGTGCCATCAGTGCCGGGGGGGACAACACTGAAGCTTTCTTT. The chain couples TRBV10-3 to TRBJ1-1; TRBD1 is a possible D gene (5 bases). V dropped 4 bases and J dropped 2 bases, with 11 bases sitting between them. Germline V gene data show CDR1 as ENHRY and CDR2 as SYGVKD. The CDR3 has 14 residues.

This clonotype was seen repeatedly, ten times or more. The DNA for the CDR3 is TGTGCCATCAGGACTAGCGGGAGAGGCCCCTACAATGAGCAGTTCTTC. Protein: CAIRTSGRGPYNEQFF. V and J are TRBV10-3 and TRBJ2-1; the match to TRBD2 covers 12 bases. Trimming at V came to 6 bases and at J to 2 bases, leaving 5 bases not matched to a gene. The CDR3 consists of 16 residues. Per germline, CDR1 ENHRY and CDR2 SYGVKD.

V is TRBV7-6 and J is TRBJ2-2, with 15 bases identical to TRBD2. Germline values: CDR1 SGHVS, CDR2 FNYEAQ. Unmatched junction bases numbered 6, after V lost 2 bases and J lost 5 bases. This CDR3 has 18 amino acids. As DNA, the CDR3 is TGTGCCAGCAGCTTATTACGGACTAGCGGGAGGGGTACCGGGGAGCTGTTTTTT. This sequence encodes CASSLLRTSGRGTGELFF.

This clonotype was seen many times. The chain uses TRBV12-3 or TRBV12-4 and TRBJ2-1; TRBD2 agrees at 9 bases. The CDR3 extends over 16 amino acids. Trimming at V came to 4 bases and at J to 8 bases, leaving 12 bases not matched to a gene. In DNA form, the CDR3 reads TGTGCCAGCAGTTCCCACCCCGGGACTAGCTCCGATGAGCAGTTCTTC. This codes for CASSSHPGTSSDEQFF.

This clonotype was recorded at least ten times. The DNA for the CDR3 is TGCGCCAGCAGCTCCGAGTATGGGGACGAGCAGTACTTC. Translated, it gives CASSSEYGDEQYF. J is TRBJ2-7 and V is TRBV5-1; D unclear. Germline CDR1 and CDR2: SGHRS and YFSETQ. Trimming cost V 3 bases and J 5 bases, with 12 bases left between them. The CDR3 has 13 residues. Full variable domain (missing parts from reference TRBV5-1 and TRBJ2-7): KAGVTQTPRYLIKTRGQQVTLSCSPISGHRSVSWYQQTPGQGLQFLFEYFSETQRNKGNFPGRFSGRQFSNSRSEMNVSTLELGDSALYLCASSSEYGDEQYFGPGTRLTVT.